The 25 T cell receptor beta chains below come from one sample, sequenced in a study of a mutant IDH1 vaccine in newly diagnosed glioma. As for time point: week 35, safety follow-up. Alongside topical imiquimod, each dose of vaccine comprised 300 ug of mutant IDH1 20-mer peptide. Libraries were prepared by immunoSEQ multiplex PCR; TCRdb keeps only in-frame clonotypes and omits some of them. Among about 60,000 clones listed, 81% were seen once. Which antigens these TCRs recognize remains unknown. This specimen was PBMCs, taken from a glioma patient whose treatment included an IDH1 peptide vaccine. The receptors were sampled from a man aged 35 to 55 with glioma.

The sample holds one count of this clone. The V call is TRBV7-2, the J call TRBJ1-5; 8 nucleotides match TRBD1. Trimming took 1 base from V and 4 from J; bases not matched to a gene: 9. Germline V gives CDR1 SGHTA, CDR2 FQGNSA. The CDR3 runs to 17 residues. CDR3 in amino acids: CASSLVGTGIYNQPQHF. CDR3 DNA sequence: TGTGCCAGCAGCTTAGTTGGGACAGGCATCTATAATCAGCCCCAGCATTTT.

The chain couples TRBV5-4 to TRBJ2-3, with TRBD1 identical over 7 bases. Germline CDR1 reads SGHNT; CDR2 reads YYREEE (reference sequence). The CDR3 is 16 residues long. V was clipped by 4 bases and J by 0 bases; unmatched bases: 8. The CDR3 loop reads CASSIRDRPSTDTQYF. As DNA, the CDR3 is TGTGCCAGCAGCATCCGGGACAGACCTAGCACAGATACGCAGTATTTT.

The gene calls are TRBV11-2 and TRBJ2-5; 7 bases agree with TRBD1. J was trimmed by 5 bases and V by 0 bases; bases with no gene match: 12. The length of the CDR3 is 17 residues. CDR1 and CDR2 from the germline V gene are SGHAT and FQNNGV. The CDR3 DNA follows: TGTGCCAGCAGCTTAGATGCGCTCGACAGGGTGATGGAGACCCAGTACTTC. Its protein is CASSLDALDRVMETQYF.

The CDR3 loop reads CASRVTGGRYGYTF. CDR3 bases: TGTGCCAGCAGGGTCACAGGGGGCCGGTATGGCTACACCTTC. The rearrangement links TRBV2 to TRBJ1-2, with 9 bases fitting TRBD1. The CDR3 consists of 14 residues. The J segment lost 5 bases and the V segment lost 6 bases, leaving 7 bases of the junction unmatched. Germline assignment: CDR1 SNHLY and CDR2 FYNNEI.

The chain combines TRBV6-5 with TRBJ1-2; a possible D gene is TRBD1 (5 bases). Deletions cut 10 bases from V and 8 bases from J, with 23 bases between. Per the germline V gene, CDR1 is MNHEY and CDR2 is SVGAGI. The CDR3 spans 14 residues. CDR3 sequence: CATYDRIQVGGYTF. The CDR3 nucleotides read TGTGCCACATACGACCGTATACAGGTCGGAGGCTACACCTTC.

The rearrangement uses TRBV7-9 and TRBJ2-7, with D perhaps TRBD1 (5 bases). The CDR3 length is 12 residues. With 5 bases removed from V and 3 bases from J, the gap between germline ends came to 8 bases. Germline CDR1 SEHNR, CDR2 FQNEAQ (reference sequence). The CDR3 loop reads CASSNQGYEQYF. The CDR3, as DNA: TGTGCCAGCAGCAATCAGGGCTACGAGCAGTACTTC.

A few counts support this clone. The chain is built from TRBV30 and TRBJ1-5; D is uncertain. The CDR3 loop spans 13 amino acids. The V gene's germline CDR1 is GTSNPN and CDR2 SVGIG (reference sequence). The ends were cut back, 2 bases at V and 1 base at J, with 6 bases in the middle. The chain's CDR3 is CAWSLGSNQPQHF. DNA for the CDR3: TGTGCCTGGAGTTTAGGAAGCAATCAGCCCCAGCATTTT.

The V and J genes are TRBV10-3 and TRBJ2-3; D is unclear. The CDR3 totals 15 residues. Germline V gene data show CDR1 as ENHRY and CDR2 as SYGVKD. The V end was cut by 2 bases, the J end by 0 bases, with 9 bases between. The CDR3 DNA reads as TGTGCCATCAGTGAGAGAGGAGTTAGCACAGATACGCAGTATTTT. Translated: CAISERGVSTDTQYF.

In DNA form, the CDR3 reads TGTGCCAGCAGCGCCACCGGAAGGGGGGATACGCAGTATTTT. Its protein is CASSATGRGDTQYF. The chain carries TRBV9 and TRBJ2-3; tentative D call: TRBD1 (6 bases). V lost 3 bases and J 6 bases, leaving 14 bases between the germline ends. Germline loops: CDR1 SGDLS, CDR2 YYNGEE. The CDR3 sequence is 14 residues long.

The V and J genes are TRBV7-2 and TRBJ1-1, with a possible D match to TRBD1 (6 bases). There are 14 residues in the CDR3. The V gene's germline CDR1 is SGHTA and CDR2 FQGNSA. The V gene lost 2 bases and the J gene lost 1 base, with 8 bases spanning the gap. CDR3 loop: CASSLKGGNTEAFF. CDR3 nucleotides: TGTGCCAGCAGCTTAAAAGGGGGGAACACTGAAGCTTTCTTT.

This clone is a singleton in its sample. This chain links TRBV5-6 with TRBJ1-2, with a tentative D call TRBD1 (5 bases). Germline V CDR1 and CDR2: SGHDT, YYEEEE. The ends were cut back, 0 bases at V and 4 bases at J, with 16 bases in the middle. This CDR3 is 16 amino acids long. CDR3 in DNA: TGTGCCAGCAGCTTGGCCCTCGACAGCCACCTCTATGGCTACACCTTC. Residues: CASSLALDSHLYGYTF.

The rearrangement uses TRBV11-2 and TRBJ1-2; possible D gene TRBD1, 6 bases. Per germline, CDR1 SGHAT and CDR2 FQNNGV. The CDR3 length is 13 residues. V was trimmed by 5 bases and J by 4 bases, leaving 11 bases between them. The CDR3 nucleotides read TGTGCCAGCAGCGAGGGGGGGCCCTATGGCTACACCTTC. Translation gives CASSEGGPYGYTF.

In DNA form, the CDR3 reads TGTGCCAGCAGCATGGAGGGGAACACTGAAGCTTTCTTT. Translating gives CASSMEGNTEAFF. V is TRBV5-5 and J is TRBJ1-1; D remains unclear. V lost 4 bases and J 1 base, leaving 8 bases between the germline ends. Germline CDR1 reads SGHKS; CDR2 reads YYEKEE (reference sequence). This CDR3 has 13 amino acids.

This chain uses TRBV9 with TRBJ2-5, with a possible D match to TRBD1 (5 bases). Germline assignment: CDR1 SGDLS and CDR2 YYNGEE. The CDR3 length is 15 residues. V lost 3 bases to trimming and J lost 2 bases, with 14 bases between them. Here the CDR3 reads CASSAPTGFQETQYF. CDR3 DNA sequence: TGTGCCAGCAGCGCGCCCACAGGATTTCAAGAGACCCAGTACTTC.

The chain has TRBV6-5 and TRBJ1-1, with D perhaps TRBD1 (5 bases). V lost 5 bases to trimming and J lost 8 bases, with 9 bases between them. Germline values: CDR1 MNHEY, CDR2 SVGAGI. CDR3 length: 11 amino acids. Here the CDR3 DNA reads TGTGCCAGCAGTCAGGGAGCCGAAGCTTTCTTT. It encodes CASSQGAEAFF.

This clone has a handful of counts. The chain combines TRBV28 with TRBJ1-5; 10 bases fit TRBD1. The germline CDR1 and CDR2 sequences are MDHEN and SYDVKM. V shed 4 bases, J shed 1 base, and the junction held 7 bases outside the gene matches. This CDR3 contains 17 residues. The CDR3 here is CASSSGQGSWSNQPQHF. The DNA of the CDR3 is TGTGCCAGCAGTTCGGGACAGGGGAGTTGGAGCAATCAGCCCCAGCATTTT. Variable domain in full (rest from reference TRBV28 and TRBJ1-5): DVKVTQSSRYLVKRTGEKVFLECVQDMDHENMFWYRQDPGLGLRLIYFSYDVKMKEKGDIPEGYSVSREKKERFSLILESASTNQTSMYLCASSSGQGSWSNQPQHFGDGTRLSIL.

This clone was recorded only once. CDR3 protein: CASSVVGGMSYNEQFF. CDR3 DNA sequence: TGTGCCAGCAGCGTAGTGGGGGGCATGTCCTACAATGAGCAGTTCTTC. The V gene is TRBV9, the J gene TRBJ2-1; D assignment may be TRBD1 or TRBD2 (6 bases each). This CDR3 has 16 residues. V was trimmed by 0 bases and J by 1 base, leaving 11 bases between them. Looked up from germline, CDR1 is SGDLS and CDR2 is YYNGEE. Complete variable domain (other parts from reference TRBV9 and TRBJ2-1): DSGVTQTPKHLITATGQRVTLRCSPRSGDLSVYWYQQSLDQGLQFLIQYYNGEERAKGNILERFSAQQFPDLHSELNLSSLELGDSALYFCASSVVGGMSYNEQFFGPGTRLTVL.

This sequence joins TRBV6-4 and TRBJ2-2; 7 bases map to TRBD1. The CDR3 runs to 14 residues. After removal of 4 bases from V and 5 bases from J, the junction contained 4 bases not matched to a gene. Germline-derived CDR1 and CDR2 are MRHNA and SNTAGT. The CDR3 nucleotides are TGTGCCAGCAGTGGACAGGGTACGACCGGGGAGCTGTTTTTT. Translation: CASSGQGTTGELFF.

There are a few counts of this clone. This chain connects TRBV7-9 to TRBJ2-2, with D possibly TRBD1 on 5 matching bases. V was clipped by 5 bases and J by 9 bases, with 10 bases between them. Germline assignment: CDR1 SEHNR and CDR2 FQNEAQ (reference sequence). The CDR3 has 12 amino acids. The CDR3 DNA follows: TGTGCCAGCAGCGTACAGGACCGGGAGCTGTTTTTT. Residues: CASSVQDRELFF. The whole variable domain, remainder taken from reference TRBV7-9 and TRBJ2-2, is DTGVSQNPRHKITKRGQNVTFRCDPISEHNRLYWYRQTLGQGPEFLTYFQNEAQLEKSRLLSDRFSAERPKGSFSTLEIQRTEQGDSAMYLCASSVQDRELFFGEGSRLTVL.

The DNA for the CDR3 is TGTGCCAGCAGCGTAGAGGGAGATCAGCCCCAGCATTTT. This translates into CASSVEGDQPQHF. V gene TRBV9 combines with J gene TRBJ1-5; D ambiguous. There are 13 residues in the CDR3. V was trimmed by 0 bases and J by 5 bases, leaving 6 bases between them. The germline V gene encodes CDR1 SGDLS and CDR2 YYNGEE. Drawing the rest from reference TRBV9 and TRBJ1-5, the complete variable domain is DSGVTQTPKHLITATGQRVTLRCSPRSGDLSVYWYQQSLDQGLQFLIQYYNGEERAKGNILERFSAQQFPDLHSELNLSSLELGDSALYFCASSVEGDQPQHFGDGTRLSIL.

The CDR3 is CASSRTGDYEQYF. The CDR3 DNA reads as TGTGCCAGCAGTCGGACAGGGGACTACGAGCAGTACTTC. The chain combines TRBV6-5 with TRBJ2-7; 9 nucleotides agree with TRBD1. Germline CDR1 and CDR2: MNHEY and SVGAGI. Germline trimming cut 5 bases from V and 3 bases from J; bases unmatched to any gene: 2. This CDR3 is built from 13 residues.

V gene TRBV29-1 combines with J gene TRBJ2-2; 10 nucleotides agree with TRBD2. This CDR3 region has 15 residues. The ends lost 1 base at V and 1 base at J; junction bases unmatched: 0. Germline V gene data show CDR1 as SQVTM and CDR2 as ANQGSEA. CDR3 DNA sequence: TGCAGCGTTGAAGGACTAGCGGGGAACACCGGGGAGCTGTTTTTT. Residues: CSVEGLAGNTGELFF.

The chain links TRBV6-1 to TRBJ2-1, with D perhaps TRBD1 (5 bases). Looked up from germline, CDR1 is MNHNS and CDR2 is SASEGT. The length of the CDR3 is 13 residues. V was cut by 3 bases and J by 3 bases, with 6 bases left in between. CDR3 in amino acids: CASSDRGYNEQFF. CDR3 nucleotides: TGTGCCAGCAGTGATAGGGGCTACAATGAGCAGTTCTTC.

This clone was picked up a small number of times. The V call is TRBV19, the J call TRBJ1-5; D perhaps matches TRBD1 (5 bases). The CDR3 is 15 amino acids. Trimming pared 5 bases from V and 2 bases from J, leaving 13 bases between. Germline V gives CDR1 LNHDA, CDR2 SQIVND (reference sequence). The CDR3 loop reads CASSGGGIGNQPQHF. The DNA of the CDR3 is TGTGCCAGTAGTGGGGGAGGTATCGGCAATCAGCCCCAGCATTTT.

The chain employs TRBV7-2 and TRBJ2-5, with D hard to call. Germline V gene data show CDR1 as SGHTA and CDR2 as FQGNSA. There are 14 residues in the CDR3. The germline V and J ends were trimmed by 1 base and 9 bases, with 15 bases remaining between them. The CDR3 sequence: CASSLDVGDGAQYF. DNA of the CDR3: TGTGCCAGCAGCTTAGATGTCGGCGATGGGGCCCAGTACTTC.